The 18 T cell receptor beta chains presented below share a single source sample, sequenced in a study of T cells in Graves' hyperthyroidism and ophthalmopathy. Using RNA transcripts as the source, TCR beta CDR3 regions were amplified. The primer set for the first-round RT-PCR of the TCR CDR3 was HTBI. TCRdb ran MiXCR on the multiplex PCR reads and lists one entry per CDR3 protein. This table has 500,000 to 700,000 distinct CDR3 sequences, approximately 15% appearing once. The sequenced sample was blood. The receptor source for this set is a woman aged 18-30 years with Graves' hyperthyroidism.

This clonotype was found many times. This chain uses TRBV7-2 with TRBJ1-2, with D perhaps matching TRBD1 (6 bases). V shed 1 base and J shed 4 bases, with 13 bases lying between them. CDR1 and CDR2 from the germline V gene are SGHTA and FQGNSA. This CDR3 region has 15 residues. CDR3 sequence: CASSLGLGALYGYTF. CDR3 DNA sequence: TGTGCCAGCAGCTTAGGTTTGGGGGCCCTCTATGGCTACACCTTC.

This clonotype appeared many times. The CDR3 nucleotides are TGTGCCAGCTCACCATTGGAGGGGGGAGAGACCCAGTACTTC. Protein product: CASSPLEGGETQYF. The gene calls are TRBV18 and TRBJ2-5, with D perhaps TRBD1 or TRBD2 (6 bases each). The length of the CDR3 is 14 residues. Germline values: CDR1 KGHSH, CDR2 LQKENI. Trimming cost V 2 bases and J 4 bases, with 11 bases left between them.

This clonotype occurred a few times. The V gene is TRBV5-1, the J gene TRBJ2-1, with D possibly TRBD2 on 5 matching bases. Between the trimmed V and J ends, which lost 2 bases and 2 bases, there was a span of 11 bases. The CDR3 runs to 15 residues. Germline assignment: CDR1 SGHRS and CDR2 YFSETQ. This CDR3 reads CASSFPGITYNEQFF. The CDR3 nucleotides are TGCGCCAGCAGCTTTCCGGGAATCACCTACAATGAGCAGTTCTTC.

This clonotype was counted only a few times. The chain combines TRBV9 with TRBJ1-1; 8 bases are shared with TRBD1. Germline V gene data show CDR1 as SGDLS and CDR2 as YYNGEE. V lost 2 bases to trimming and J lost 3 bases; unmatched junction nucleotides: 6. The CDR3 loop spans 15 amino acids. CDR3 coding DNA: TGTGCCAGCAGCGTCGTTACAGGGGGGGACACTGAAGCTTTCTTT. This gives the protein CASSVVTGGDTEAFF.

This clonotype was recorded a few times. The chain is built from TRBV7-9 and TRBJ2-1; the D gene is possibly TRBD2 (5 bases). This CDR3 has 16 residues. Germline assignment: CDR1 SEHNR and CDR2 FQNEAQ (reference sequence). The germline V and J ends were trimmed by 7 bases and 0 bases, with 16 bases remaining between them. In nucleotides, the CDR3 is TGTGCCAGCAACTCACAACGGGAAAGCTCCTACAATGAGCAGTTCTTC. Its protein is CASNSQRESSYNEQFF.

This clonotype has a count of ten or more. J is TRBJ1-1 and V is TRBV20-1, with TRBD1 identical over 8 bases. J lost 1 base, V lost 2 bases, and 15 bases had no gene match. This CDR3 has 18 amino acids. Germline loops: CDR1 DFQATT, CDR2 SNEGSKA (reference sequence). CDR3 coding DNA: TGCAGTGCTAGACCCGCCCTTACTCGACAGGGGAGGAACACTGAAGCTTTCTTT. This codes for CSARPALTRQGRNTEAFF.

This clonotype was picked up many times. The chain is built from TRBV20-1 and TRBJ1-2, with TRBD1 as a possible D gene (5 bases). The germline CDR1 and CDR2 sequences are DFQATT and SNEGSKA (reference sequence). The CDR3 covers 12 residues. Trimming stripped 2 bases from V and 8 bases from J, with 12 bases between. The CDR3 spells CSARQGLGGYTF. In nucleotides, the CDR3 is TGCAGTGCTAGACAGGGTCTAGGAGGCTACACCTTC.

This clonotype was seen many times. This chain uses TRBV2 with TRBJ2-7; no firm D call. CDR3 length: 12 residues. Trimming took 2 bases from V and 1 from J, leaving 3 bases between them. Germline V gives CDR1 SNHLY, CDR2 FYNNEI. CDR3 nucleotides: TGTGCCAGCAGTGAATCATCCTACGAGCAGTACTTC. Its protein is CASSESSYEQYF.

The V call is TRBV5-5, the J call TRBJ1-2; no clear D. The CDR3 has 13 amino acids. Trimming removed 4 bases at V and 13 bases at J, with 20 bases between. CDR1 is SGHKS, CDR2 YYEKEE, per germline (reference sequence). CDR3 protein: CASSVESPMLLTF. The DNA for the CDR3 is TGTGCCAGCAGCGTTGAATCTCCCATGTTGCTCACCTTC.

The chain uses TRBV3-1 and TRBJ2-1; weak D call: TRBD2 (7 bases). The CDR3 covers 14 residues. CDR1 is LGHDT, CDR2 YNNKEL, per germline (reference sequence). Trimming stripped 4 bases from V and 10 bases from J, with 17 bases between. For the CDR3, the DNA is TGTGCCAGCAGCCGGCCGGGGCGGGGGCGCGAGCAGTTCTTC. The encoded protein is CASSRPGRGREQFF.

This clonotype was detected ten times or more. The gene calls are TRBV6-1 and TRBJ2-5; D is undetermined. The germline CDR1 and CDR2 sequences are MNHNS and SASEGT. The CDR3 spans 13 residues. V dropped 4 bases and J dropped 2 bases, with 8 bases sitting between them. CDR3 region: CASSANGQETQYF. The CDR3 DNA follows: TGTGCCAGCAGTGCCAACGGACAAGAGACCCAGTACTTC.

This clonotype was observed many times. The chain employs TRBV6-1 and TRBJ2-1; the D is unclear. CDR3 length: 12 residues. The ends were cut back, 5 bases at V and 5 bases at J, with 7 bases in the middle. In germline, CDR1 is MNHNS, CDR2 SASEGT. CDR3: CASSSMNNEQFF. The CDR3 coding sequence is TGTGCCAGCAGTTCCATGAACAATGAGCAGTTCTTC.

The chain links TRBV6-1 to TRBJ2-7; either TRBD1 or TRBD2 may supply D (5 bases each). Trimming cost V 6 bases and J 3 bases, with 21 bases left between them. Germline lookup yields CDR1 MNHNS and CDR2 SASEGT. This CDR3 contains 16 residues. The CDR3 DNA is TGTGCCAGCAGAAAAACAGGCGGCGCGGGTTTCTACGAGCAGTACTTC. The encoded protein is CASRKTGGAGFYEQYF.

This clonotype is a singleton in its sample. The V gene is TRBV7-2, the J gene TRBJ2-7; 9 bases align to TRBD2. This CDR3 has 17 residues. Per the germline V gene, CDR1 is SGHTA and CDR2 is FQGNSA. V dropped 1 base and J dropped 3; count of bases not matched to a gene: 10. The CDR3 region has the DNA TGTGCCAGCAGCTTAGGGCCGGGTAGCGGGGGAAACTACGAGCAGTACTTC. Protein product: CASSLGPGSGGNYEQYF.

This clonotype came up many times. This chain links TRBV12-3 or TRBV12-4 with TRBJ1-5; D gene unclear. Trimming shortened V by 3 bases and J by 1 base, and 7 bases separated the two germline ends. This CDR3 contains 14 residues. In DNA form, the CDR3 reads TGTGCCAGCAGTTTTCTTGGGAGCAATCAGCCCCAGCATTTT. Encoded protein: CASSFLGSNQPQHF.

This clonotype was observed many times. The V gene is TRBV30, the J gene TRBJ1-1; D remains unclear. Trimming took 2 bases from V and 9 from J, leaving 13 bases between them. Germline CDR1 reads GTSNPN; CDR2 reads SVGIG (reference sequence). The CDR3 extends over 12 amino acids. The CDR3 reads CAWSPKENKAFF. DNA of the CDR3: TGTGCCTGGAGTCCTAAGGAAAACAAAGCTTTCTTT.

This sequence joins TRBV12-3 or TRBV12-4 and TRBJ1-5; D is unclear. The ends were cut back, 3 bases at V and 5 bases at J, with 5 bases in the middle. The CDR3 length is 12 residues. In DNA form, the CDR3 reads TGTGCCAGCAGTTTTGTCGATCAGCCCCAGCATTTT. This sequence encodes CASSFVDQPQHF.

This sequence joins TRBV3-1 and TRBJ1-3, with D tentatively TRBD1 (6 bases). CDR3 length equals 16 residues. Trimming took off 6 bases at V and 2 bases at J, with 17 bases between the two ends. In germline, CDR1 is LGHDT, CDR2 YNNKEL (reference sequence). CDR3 bases: TGTGCCAGCAGTCGGAACCCAGGGGCCGCTGGAAACACCATATATTTT. Translating it yields CASSRNPGAAGNTIYF.